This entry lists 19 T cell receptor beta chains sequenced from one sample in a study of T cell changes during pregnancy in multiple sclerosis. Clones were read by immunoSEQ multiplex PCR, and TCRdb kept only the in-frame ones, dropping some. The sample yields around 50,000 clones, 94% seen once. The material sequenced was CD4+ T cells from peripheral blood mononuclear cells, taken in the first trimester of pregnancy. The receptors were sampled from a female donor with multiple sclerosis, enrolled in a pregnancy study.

CDR3 protein: CASSGTVNQETQYF. The CDR3 DNA follows: TGTGCCAGCAGCGGGACAGTGAATCAAGAGACCCAGTACTTC. The chain links TRBV5-4 to TRBJ2-5; 7 bases fit TRBD1. The junction had 5 bases not matched to a gene; V was cut back by 4 bases and J by 2 bases. This CDR3 region has 14 residues. Germline CDR1 is SGHNT and CDR2 is YYREEE (reference sequence).

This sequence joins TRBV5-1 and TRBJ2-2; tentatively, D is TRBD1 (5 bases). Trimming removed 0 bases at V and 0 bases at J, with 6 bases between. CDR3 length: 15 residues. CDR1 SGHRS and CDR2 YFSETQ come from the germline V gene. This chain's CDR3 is CASSLGTSNTGELFF. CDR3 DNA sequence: TGCGCCAGCAGCTTGGGGACATCGAACACCGGGGAGCTGTTTTTT.

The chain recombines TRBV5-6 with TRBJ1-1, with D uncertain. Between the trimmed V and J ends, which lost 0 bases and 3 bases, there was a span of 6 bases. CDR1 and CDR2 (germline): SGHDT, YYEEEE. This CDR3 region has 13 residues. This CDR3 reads CASSLERYTEAFF. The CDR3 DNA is TGTGCCAGCAGCTTGGAGCGTTACACTGAAGCTTTCTTT.

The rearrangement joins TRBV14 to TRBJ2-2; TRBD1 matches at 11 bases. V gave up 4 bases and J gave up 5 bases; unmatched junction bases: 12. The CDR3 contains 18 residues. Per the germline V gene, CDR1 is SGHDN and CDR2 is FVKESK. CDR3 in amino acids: CASSLIPRDRGNTGELFF. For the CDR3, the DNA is TGTGCCAGCAGCCTAATACCCCGGGACAGGGGGAATACCGGGGAGCTGTTTTTT.

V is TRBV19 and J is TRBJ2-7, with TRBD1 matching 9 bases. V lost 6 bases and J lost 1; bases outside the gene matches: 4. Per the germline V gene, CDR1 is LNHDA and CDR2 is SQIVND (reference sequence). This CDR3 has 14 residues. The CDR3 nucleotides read TGTGCCAGTAGGCCGGGACAGGGTTCCTACGAGCAGTACTTC. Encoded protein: CASRPGQGSYEQYF.

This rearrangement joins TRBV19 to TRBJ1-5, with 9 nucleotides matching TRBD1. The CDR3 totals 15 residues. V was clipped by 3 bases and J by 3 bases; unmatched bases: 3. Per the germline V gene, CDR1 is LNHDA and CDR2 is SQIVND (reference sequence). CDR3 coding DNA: TGTGCCAGTAGTATGGGGACAGGGAACAATCAGCCCCAGCATTTT. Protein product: CASSMGTGNNQPQHF.

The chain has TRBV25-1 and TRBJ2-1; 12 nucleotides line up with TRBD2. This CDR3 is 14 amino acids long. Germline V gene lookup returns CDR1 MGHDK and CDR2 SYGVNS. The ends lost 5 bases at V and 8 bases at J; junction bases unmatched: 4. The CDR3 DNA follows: TGTGCCAGCAGTCTAGCGGGGGGGCGGGATGAGCAGTTCTTC. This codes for CASSLAGGRDEQFF.

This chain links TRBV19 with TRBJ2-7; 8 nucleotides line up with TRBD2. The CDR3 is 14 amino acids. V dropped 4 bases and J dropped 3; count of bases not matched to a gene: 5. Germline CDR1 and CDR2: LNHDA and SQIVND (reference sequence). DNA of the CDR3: TGTGCCAGTAGTAGCCCGGGGGGGGTCTACGAGCAGTACTTC. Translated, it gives CASSSPGGVYEQYF.

CDR3 nucleotide sequence: TGTGCCAGCAGGGGGCCGGGGGGGGTGAACACTGAAGCTTTCTTT. Its translation is CASRGPGGVNTEAFF. This chain connects TRBV6-1 to TRBJ1-1, with D possibly being TRBD1 (5 bases). Trimming left V 6 bases short and J 0 bases short, with 14 bases between. CDR3 length: 15 residues. From germline, CDR1 is MNHNS and CDR2 SASEGT.

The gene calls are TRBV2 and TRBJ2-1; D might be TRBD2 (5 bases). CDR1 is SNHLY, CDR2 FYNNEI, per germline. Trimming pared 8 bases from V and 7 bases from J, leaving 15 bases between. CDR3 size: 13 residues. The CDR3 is CASPLGSGNEQFF. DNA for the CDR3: TGTGCCAGCCCCTTGGGCAGCGGTAATGAGCAGTTCTTC.

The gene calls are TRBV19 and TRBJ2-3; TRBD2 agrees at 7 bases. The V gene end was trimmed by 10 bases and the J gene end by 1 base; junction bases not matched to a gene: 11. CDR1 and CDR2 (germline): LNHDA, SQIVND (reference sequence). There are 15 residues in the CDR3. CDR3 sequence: CATAAGGGGTDTQYF. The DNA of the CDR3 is TGTGCCACAGCCGCTGGGGGAGGGGGCACAGATACGCAGTATTTT.

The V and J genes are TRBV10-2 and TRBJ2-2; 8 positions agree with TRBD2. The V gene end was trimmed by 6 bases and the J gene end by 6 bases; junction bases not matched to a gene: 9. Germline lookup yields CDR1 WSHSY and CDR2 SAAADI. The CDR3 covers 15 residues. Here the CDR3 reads CASRASGSDAGELFF. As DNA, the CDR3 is TGCGCCAGCAGGGCTAGCGGGTCGGACGCCGGGGAGCTGTTTTTT.

CDR3 residues: CASSVRGGGYTF. CDR3 bases: TGTGCCAGTAGTGTCCGAGGTGGGGGCTACACCTTC. V usage is TRBV19 and J usage is TRBJ1-2, with no clear D. Trimming pared 5 bases from V and 8 bases from J, leaving 12 bases between. This CDR3 has 12 residues. The germline CDR1 and CDR2 sequences are LNHDA and SQIVND (reference sequence).

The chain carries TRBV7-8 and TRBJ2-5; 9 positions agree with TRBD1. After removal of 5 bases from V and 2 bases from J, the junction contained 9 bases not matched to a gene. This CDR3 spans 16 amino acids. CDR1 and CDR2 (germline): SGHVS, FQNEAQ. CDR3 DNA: TGTGCCAGCAGCCCGAGAGCCGGACAGGGGCAAGAGACCCAGTACTTC. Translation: CASSPRAGQGQETQYF.

CDR3: CAWSGGTVAHEQYF. DNA for the CDR3: TGTGCCTGGAGTGGGGGGACAGTGGCCCACGAGCAGTACTTC. The V and J genes are TRBV30 and TRBJ2-7; 7 bases line up with TRBD1. After removal of 1 base from V and 5 bases from J, the junction contained 8 bases not matched to a gene. The CDR3 runs to 14 residues. Germline V gene sequence: CDR1 GTSNPN, CDR2 SVGIG (reference sequence).

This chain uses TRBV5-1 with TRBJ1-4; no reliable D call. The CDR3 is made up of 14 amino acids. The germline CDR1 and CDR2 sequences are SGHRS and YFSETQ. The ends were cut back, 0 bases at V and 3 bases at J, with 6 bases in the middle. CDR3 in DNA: TGCGCCAGCAGCTTGGAGAGGGCTAATGAAAAACTGTTTTTT. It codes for CASSLERANEKLFF. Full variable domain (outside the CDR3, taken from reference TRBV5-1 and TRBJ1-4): KAGVTQTPRYLIKTRGQQVTLSCSPISGHRSVSWYQQTPGQGLQFLFEYFSETQRNKGNFPGRFSGRQFSNSRSEMNVSTLELGDSALYLCASSLERANEKLFFGSGTQLSVL.

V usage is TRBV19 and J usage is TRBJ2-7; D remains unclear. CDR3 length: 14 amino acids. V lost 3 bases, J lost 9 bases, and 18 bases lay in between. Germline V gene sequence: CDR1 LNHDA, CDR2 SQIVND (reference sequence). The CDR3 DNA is TGTGCCAGTAGTATTCTGGGCGAATCTACGAGGCAGTACTTC. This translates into CASSILGESTRQYF.

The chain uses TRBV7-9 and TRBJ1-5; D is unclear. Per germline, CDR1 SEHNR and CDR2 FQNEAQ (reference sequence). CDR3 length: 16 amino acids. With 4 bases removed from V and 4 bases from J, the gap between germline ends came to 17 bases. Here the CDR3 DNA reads TGTGCCAGCAGCTCTAGCAGGCCGGGAGGAAATCAGCCCCAGCATTTT. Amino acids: CASSSSRPGGNQPQHF.

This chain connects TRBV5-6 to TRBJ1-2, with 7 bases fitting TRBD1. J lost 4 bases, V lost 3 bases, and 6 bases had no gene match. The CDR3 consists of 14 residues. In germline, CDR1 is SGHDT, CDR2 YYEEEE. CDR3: CASSSARGFYGYTF. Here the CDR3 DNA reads TGTGCCAGCAGCTCAGCCAGGGGGTTCTATGGCTACACCTTC.